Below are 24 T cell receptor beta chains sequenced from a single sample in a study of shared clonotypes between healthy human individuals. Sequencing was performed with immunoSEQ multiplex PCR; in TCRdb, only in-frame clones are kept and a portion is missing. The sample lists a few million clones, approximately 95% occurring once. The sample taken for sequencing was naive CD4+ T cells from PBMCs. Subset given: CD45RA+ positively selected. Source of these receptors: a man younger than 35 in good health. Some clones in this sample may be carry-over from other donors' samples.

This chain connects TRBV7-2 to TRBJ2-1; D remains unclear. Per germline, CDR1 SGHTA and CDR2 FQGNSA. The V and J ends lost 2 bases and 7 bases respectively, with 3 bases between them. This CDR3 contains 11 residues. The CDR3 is CASSLKNEQFF. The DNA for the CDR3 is TGTGCCAGCAGCTTAAAGAATGAGCAGTTCTTC.

This CDR3 is CSVGPGGRTDTQYF. CDR3 DNA: TGCAGCGTGGGACCAGGGGGCCGCACAGATACGCAGTATTTT. The V call is TRBV29-1, the J call TRBJ2-3, with TRBD1 identical over 8 bases. V lost 6 bases and J lost 1; bases outside the gene matches: 6. Germline V CDR1 and CDR2: SQVTM, ANQGSEA. The CDR3 has 14 residues.

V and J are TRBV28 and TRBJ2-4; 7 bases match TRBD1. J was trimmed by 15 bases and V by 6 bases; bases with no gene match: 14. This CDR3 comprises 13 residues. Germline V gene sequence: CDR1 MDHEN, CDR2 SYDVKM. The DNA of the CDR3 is TGTGCCAGCAGAGGGCAGGGGGTGGGGCGTGGGTACTTC. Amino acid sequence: CASRGQGVGRGYF.

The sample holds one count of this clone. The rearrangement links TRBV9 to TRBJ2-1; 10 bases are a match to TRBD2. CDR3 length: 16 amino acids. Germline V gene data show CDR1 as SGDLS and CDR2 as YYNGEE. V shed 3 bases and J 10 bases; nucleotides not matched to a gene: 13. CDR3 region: CASSGASGSVPGEQFF. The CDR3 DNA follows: TGTGCCAGCAGCGGAGCTAGCGGGAGTGTCCCCGGGGAGCAGTTCTTC.

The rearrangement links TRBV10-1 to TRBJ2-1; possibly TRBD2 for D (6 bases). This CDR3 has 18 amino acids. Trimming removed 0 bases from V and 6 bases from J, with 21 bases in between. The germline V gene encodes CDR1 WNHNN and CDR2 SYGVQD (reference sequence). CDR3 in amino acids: CASSESPWRRALVNEQFF. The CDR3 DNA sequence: TGCGCCAGCAGTGAGTCCCCCTGGAGGAGGGCCCTGGTCAATGAGCAGTTCTTC.

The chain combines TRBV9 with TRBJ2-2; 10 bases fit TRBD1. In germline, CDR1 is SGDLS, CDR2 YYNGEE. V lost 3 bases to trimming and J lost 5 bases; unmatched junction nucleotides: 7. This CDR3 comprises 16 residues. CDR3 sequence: CASSARQGARTGELFF. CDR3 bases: TGTGCCAGCAGCGCACGACAGGGGGCTAGAACCGGGGAGCTGTTTTTT.

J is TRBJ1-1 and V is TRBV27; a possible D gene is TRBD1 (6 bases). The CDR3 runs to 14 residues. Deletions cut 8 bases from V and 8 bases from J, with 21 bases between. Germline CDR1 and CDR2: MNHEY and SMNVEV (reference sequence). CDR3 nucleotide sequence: TGTGCCAGCTCTATAAGGACAGATAATACCGAAGCTTTCTTT. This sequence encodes CASSIRTDNTEAFF.

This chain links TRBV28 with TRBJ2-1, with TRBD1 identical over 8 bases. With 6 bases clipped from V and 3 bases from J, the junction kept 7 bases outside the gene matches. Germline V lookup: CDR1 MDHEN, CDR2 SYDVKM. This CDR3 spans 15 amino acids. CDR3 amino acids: CASSTGTGHYNEQFF. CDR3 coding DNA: TGTGCCAGCAGCACCGGGACAGGCCACTACAATGAGCAGTTCTTC.

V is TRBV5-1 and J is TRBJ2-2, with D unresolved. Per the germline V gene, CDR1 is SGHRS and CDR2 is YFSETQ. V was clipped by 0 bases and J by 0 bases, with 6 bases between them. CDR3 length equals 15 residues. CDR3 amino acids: CASSLGEANTGELFF. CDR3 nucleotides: TGCGCCAGCAGCTTGGGGGAAGCGAACACCGGGGAGCTGTTTTTT.

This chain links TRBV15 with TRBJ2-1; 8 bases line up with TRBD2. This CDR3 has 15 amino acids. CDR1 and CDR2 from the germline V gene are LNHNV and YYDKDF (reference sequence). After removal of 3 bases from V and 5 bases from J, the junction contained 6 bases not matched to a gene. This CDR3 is CATSRELAAHNEQFF. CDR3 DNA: TGTGCCACCAGCAGGGAACTAGCGGCCCACAATGAGCAGTTCTTC.

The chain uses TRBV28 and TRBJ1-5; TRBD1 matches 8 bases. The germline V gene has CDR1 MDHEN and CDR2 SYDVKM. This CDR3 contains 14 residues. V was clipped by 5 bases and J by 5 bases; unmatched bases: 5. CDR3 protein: CASSLDRDHQPQHF. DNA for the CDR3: TGTGCCAGCAGTCTGGACAGGGACCATCAGCCCCAGCATTTT.

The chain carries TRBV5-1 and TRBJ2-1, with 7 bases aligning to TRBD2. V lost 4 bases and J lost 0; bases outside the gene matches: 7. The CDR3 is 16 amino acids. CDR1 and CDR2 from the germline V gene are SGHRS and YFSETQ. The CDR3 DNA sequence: TGCGCCAGCAGCAAGCTAGCGGCTAGCTCCTACAATGAGCAGTTCTTC. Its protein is CASSKLAASSYNEQFF.

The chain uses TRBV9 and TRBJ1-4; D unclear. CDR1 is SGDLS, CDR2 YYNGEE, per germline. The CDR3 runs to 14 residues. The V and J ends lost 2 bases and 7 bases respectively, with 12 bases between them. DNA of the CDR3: TGTGCCAGCAGCGTCCCGGGTCCAGCTGAAAAACTGTTTTTT. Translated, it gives CASSVPGPAEKLFF.

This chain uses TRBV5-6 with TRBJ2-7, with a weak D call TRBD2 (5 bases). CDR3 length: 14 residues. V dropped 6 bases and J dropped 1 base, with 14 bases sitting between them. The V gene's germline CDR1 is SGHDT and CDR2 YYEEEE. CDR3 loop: CASKEAVGSYEQYF. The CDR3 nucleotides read TGTGCCAGCAAGGAGGCAGTAGGATCCTACGAGCAGTACTTC.

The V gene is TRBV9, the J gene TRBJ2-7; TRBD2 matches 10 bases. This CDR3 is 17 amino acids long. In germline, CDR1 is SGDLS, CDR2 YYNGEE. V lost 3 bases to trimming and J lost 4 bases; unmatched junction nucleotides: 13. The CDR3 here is CASSGASSSGSRYEQYF. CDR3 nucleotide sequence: TGTGCCAGCAGCGGAGCTTCATCTAGCGGGAGTAGGTACGAGCAGTACTTC.

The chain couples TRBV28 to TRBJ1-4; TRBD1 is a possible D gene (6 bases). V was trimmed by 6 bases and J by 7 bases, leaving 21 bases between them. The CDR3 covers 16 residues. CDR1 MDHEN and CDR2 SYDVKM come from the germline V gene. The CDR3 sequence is CASSLSRGRGSEKLFF. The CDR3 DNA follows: TGTGCCAGCAGCCTGAGCCGGGGCAGGGGTAGTGAAAAACTGTTTTTT.

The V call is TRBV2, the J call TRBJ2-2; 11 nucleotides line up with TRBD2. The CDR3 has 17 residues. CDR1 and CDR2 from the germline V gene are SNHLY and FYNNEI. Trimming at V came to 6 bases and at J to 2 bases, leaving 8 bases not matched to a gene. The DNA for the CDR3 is TGTGCCAGCAGCCAGGGACTAGCGGAGATAAACACCGGGGAGCTGTTTTTT. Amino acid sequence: CASSQGLAEINTGELFF.

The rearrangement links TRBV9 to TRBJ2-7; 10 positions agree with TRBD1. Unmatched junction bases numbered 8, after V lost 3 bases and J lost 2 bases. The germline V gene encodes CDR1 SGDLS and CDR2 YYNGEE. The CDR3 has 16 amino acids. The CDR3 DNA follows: TGTGCCAGCAGCGAAAGCCGGGACAGGGGAACCTACGAGCAGTACTTC. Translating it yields CASSESRDRGTYEQYF.

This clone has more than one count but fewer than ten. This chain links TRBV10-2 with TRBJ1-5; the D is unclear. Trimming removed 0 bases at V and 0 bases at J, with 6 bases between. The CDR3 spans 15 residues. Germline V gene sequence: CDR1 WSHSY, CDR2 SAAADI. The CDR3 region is CASSESGVSNQPQHF. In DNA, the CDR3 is TGCGCCAGCAGTGAGTCGGGAGTTAGCAATCAGCCCCAGCATTTT.

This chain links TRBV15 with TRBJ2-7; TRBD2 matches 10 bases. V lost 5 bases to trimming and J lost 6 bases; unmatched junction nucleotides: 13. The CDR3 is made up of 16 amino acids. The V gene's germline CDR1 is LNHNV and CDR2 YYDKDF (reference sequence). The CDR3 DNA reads TGTGCCACCAGCCGCAGCGGGAGGGCTGTAAGGGCCGAGCAGTACTTC. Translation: CATSRSGRAVRAEQYF.

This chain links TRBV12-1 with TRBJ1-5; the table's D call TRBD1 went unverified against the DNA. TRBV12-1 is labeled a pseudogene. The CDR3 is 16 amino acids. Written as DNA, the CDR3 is TGTGCCAGCAGCTCCGGATGGGGCAGGGGATTTCAGCCCCAGCATTTT. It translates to CASSSGWGRGFQPQHF.

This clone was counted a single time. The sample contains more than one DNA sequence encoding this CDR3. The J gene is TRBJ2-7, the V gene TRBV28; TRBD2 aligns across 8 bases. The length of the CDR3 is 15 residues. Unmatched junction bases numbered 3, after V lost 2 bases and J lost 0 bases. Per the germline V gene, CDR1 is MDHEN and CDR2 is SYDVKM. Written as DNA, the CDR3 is TGTGCCAGCAGTTTAGCGGGAGGCCCCTCCTACGAGCAGTACTTC. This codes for CASSLAGGPSYEQYF.

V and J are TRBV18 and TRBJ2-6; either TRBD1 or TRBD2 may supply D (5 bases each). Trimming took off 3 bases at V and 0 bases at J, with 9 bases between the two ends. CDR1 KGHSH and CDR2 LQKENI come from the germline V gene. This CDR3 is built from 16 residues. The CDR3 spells CASSPGTPSGANVLTF. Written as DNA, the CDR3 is TGTGCCAGCTCACCGGGGACCCCCTCTGGGGCCAACGTCCTGACTTTC.

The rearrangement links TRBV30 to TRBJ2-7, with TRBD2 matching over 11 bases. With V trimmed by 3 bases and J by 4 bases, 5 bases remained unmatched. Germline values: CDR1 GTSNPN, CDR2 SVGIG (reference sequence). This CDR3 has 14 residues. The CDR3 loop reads CAWRLAGGGYEQYF. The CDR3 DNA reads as TGTGCCTGGAGATTAGCGGGAGGGGGTTACGAGCAGTACTTC.